The 25 T cell receptor beta chains below come from one sample, sequenced in a study of cytotoxic CD8 clonotypes in ibrutinib-treated CLL. Clones were read by immunoSEQ multiplex PCR, and TCRdb kept only the in-frame ones, dropping some. Of 110,000 or so clones in the sample, approximately 56% were seen once. Source: PBMCs, taken after 24 months of ibrutinib treatment. These receptors came from a human donor with chronic lymphocytic leukemia.

The chain employs TRBV27 and TRBJ2-7; either TRBD1 or TRBD2 may fit D (5 bases each). The V gene lost 10 bases and the J gene lost 3 bases, with 40 bases spanning the gap. Germline lookup yields CDR1 MNHEY and CDR2 SMNVEV (reference sequence). The CDR3 length is 21 residues. CDR3 region: CATPPEVVGSATATQNYEQYF. For the CDR3, the DNA is TGTGCCACCCCCCCGGAAGTTGTGGGTAGCGCGACAGCCACGCAGAACTACGAGCAGTACTTC.

The CDR3, as DNA: TGTGCCAGCACACAGGGTGTGGGGGCAGATACGCAGTATTTT. This codes for CASTQGVGADTQYF. This sequence joins TRBV6-6 and TRBJ2-3, with D possibly matching TRBD1 (6 bases). CDR1 is MNHNY and CDR2 is SVGAGI in the germline V gene (reference sequence). The V end was cut by 7 bases, the J end by 4 bases, with 15 bases between. This CDR3 is 14 amino acids long.

This rearrangement joins TRBV11-2 to TRBJ2-1, with TRBD2 as a possible D gene (7 bases). V was shortened by 1 base and J by 15 bases, with 16 bases between the two germline ends. This CDR3 has 13 amino acids. Germline loops: CDR1 SGHAT, CDR2 FQNNGV. CDR3 nucleotide sequence: TGTGCCAGCAGCTTAGGGGAGGGGGTAGCCCGGTTCTTC. As protein: CASSLGEGVARFF.

This clone was seen a handful of times. This chain connects TRBV4-2 to TRBJ2-7, with D unclear. V dropped 0 bases and J dropped 1 base, with 10 bases sitting between them. CDR1 is LGHNA, CDR2 YNFKEQ, per germline. CDR3 length equals 15 residues. CDR3 amino acids: CASSQDLGGSYEQYF. The CDR3 DNA sequence: TGTGCCAGCAGCCAAGATTTGGGCGGATCCTACGAGCAGTACTTC.

The CDR3 nucleotides are TGTGCCATCAGTGAGCTTAACCGGGGGCTAGGTGGGGACGAGCAGTACTTC. This gives the protein CAISELNRGLGGDEQYF. The J gene is TRBJ2-7, the V gene TRBV10-3; D is perhaps TRBD1 or TRBD2 (6 bases each). From germline, CDR1 is ENHRY and CDR2 SYGVKD. V was trimmed by 2 bases and J by 5 bases, leaving 22 bases between them. The CDR3 has 17 amino acids.

The rearrangement uses TRBV5-1 and TRBJ2-3, with 9 positions matching TRBD1. The CDR3 extends over 15 amino acids. CDR1 is SGHRS and CDR2 is YFSETQ in the germline V gene. V was pared by 4 bases and J by 2 bases, with 5 bases of the junction left unmatched. CDR3 region: CASSVGQGTTDTQYF. The CDR3 nucleotides are TGCGCCAGCAGCGTGGGACAGGGAACCACAGATACGCAGTATTTT.

This chain joins TRBV19 and TRBJ1-2, with D unresolved. This CDR3 spans 12 amino acids. Trimming left V 4 bases short and J 2 bases short, with 5 bases between. Germline CDR1 LNHDA, CDR2 SQIVND (reference sequence). The CDR3 DNA reads as TGTGCCAGTAGTAGGACGAACTATGGCTACACCTTC. Protein product: CASSRTNYGYTF.

V gene TRBV30 combines with J gene TRBJ1-1; tentatively, D is TRBD1 (6 bases). CDR3 length equals 14 residues. V was pared by 2 bases and J by 4 bases, with 14 bases between. Germline CDR1 and CDR2: GTSNPN and SVGIG (reference sequence). Written as DNA, the CDR3 is TGTGCCTGGAGTAGAGGACAGTTTGGCACTGAAGCTTTCTTT. This codes for CAWSRGQFGTEAFF.

The chain has TRBV30 and TRBJ2-7, with a weak D call TRBD1 (6 bases). The CDR3 covers 15 residues. Germline V CDR1 and CDR2: GTSNPN, SVGIG (reference sequence). Between the trimmed V and J ends, which lost 4 bases and 1 base, there was a span of 17 bases. The CDR3 DNA reads as TGTGCCTGGAACACGAGGGTAGGACAGTCCTACGAGCAGTACTTC. Amino acid sequence: CAWNTRVGQSYEQYF.

CDR3 region: CASSREDSNYGYTF. The CDR3 region has the DNA TGCGCCAGCAGCCGGGAGGACAGTAACTATGGCTACACCTTC. The V gene is TRBV4-1, the J gene TRBJ1-2, with TRBD1 as a possible D gene (6 bases). Trimming stripped 4 bases from V and 1 base from J, with 10 bases between. The CDR3 has 14 residues. Germline CDR1 MGHRA, CDR2 YSYEKL.

This clone was observed at least ten times. An end of the junction does not agree with germline; a read error may underlie this. The V and J genes are TRBV5-6 and TRBJ2-7; perhaps TRBD2 as D (8 bases). There are 15 residues in the CDR3. The germline CDR1 and CDR2 sequences are SGHDT and YYEEEE. The CDR3 protein is CASSPGGAGGPRHAF. The DNA for the CDR3 is TGTGCCAGCAGCCCAGGGGGTGCGGGGGGACCACGGCATGCCTTC.

The genes are TRBV30 and TRBJ1-6, with D uncertain. Germline V gene data show CDR1 as GTSNPN and CDR2 as SVGIG (reference sequence). V was cut by 5 bases and J by 5 bases, with 7 bases left in between. The CDR3 sequence is 12 residues long. This CDR3 reads CAWDTNNSPLHF. The CDR3 coding sequence is TGTGCCTGGGACACGAATAATTCACCCCTCCACTTT.

The gene calls are TRBV30 and TRBJ1-3; D is unclear. From germline, CDR1 is GTSNPN and CDR2 SVGIG (reference sequence). V gave up 5 bases and J gave up 0 bases, with 8 bases separating them. This CDR3 is built from 13 residues. CDR3 amino acids: CAWSALSGNTIYF. Here the CDR3 DNA reads TGTGCCTGGTCAGCTCTCTCTGGAAACACCATATATTTT. The whole variable domain, remainder taken from reference TRBV30 and TRBJ1-3, is SQTIHQWPATLVQPVGSPLSLECTVEGTSNPNLYWYRQAAGRGLQLLFYSVGIGQISSEVPQNLSASRPQDRQFILSSKKLLLSDSGFYLCAWSALSGNTIYFGEGSWLTVV.

This clone was recorded a few times. The CDR3 sequence: CAQTGNNSPNSPLHF. The CDR3, as DNA: TGTGCCCAGACAGGGAATAATTCACCCAATTCACCCCTCCACTTT. The chain couples TRBV30 to TRBJ1-6; TRBD1 matches 7 bases. V was pared by 8 bases and J by 7 bases, with 14 bases of the junction left unmatched. From germline, CDR1 is GTSNPN and CDR2 SVGIG (reference sequence). This CDR3 is built from 15 residues.

This clone was observed a few times. V usage is TRBV19 and J usage is TRBJ1-2; 8 bases match TRBD1. J lost 0 bases, V lost 6 bases, and 9 bases had no gene match. The CDR3 spans 16 residues. Looked up from germline, CDR1 is LNHDA and CDR2 is SQIVND (reference sequence). The CDR3 DNA follows: TGTGCCAGTAGCTCGGGACAGGCGTTCACTAACTATGGCTACACCTTC. It is translated as CASSSGQAFTNYGYTF.

The chain uses TRBV5-4 and TRBJ2-7, with TRBD1 as a possible D gene (5 bases). The CDR3 has 14 amino acids. Trimming took off 1 base at V and 0 bases at J, with 8 bases between the two ends. Looked up from germline, CDR1 is SGHNT and CDR2 is YYREEE (reference sequence). The chain's CDR3 is CASSLRQGSYEQYF. DNA for the CDR3: TGTGCCAGCAGCTTGAGGCAGGGCTCCTACGAGCAGTACTTC.

This rearrangement joins TRBV19 to TRBJ2-3; TRBD1 matches 12 bases. This CDR3 has 17 residues. J lost 5 bases, V lost 3 bases, and 9 bases had no gene match. Germline lookup yields CDR1 LNHDA and CDR2 SQIVND (reference sequence). CDR3 amino acids: CASSIGFGTGGQDTQYF. The DNA for the CDR3 is TGTGCCAGTAGTATTGGGTTCGGGACAGGGGGCCAAGATACGCAGTATTTT.

V gene TRBV7-3 combines with J gene TRBJ2-1, with D possibly being TRBD1 (7 bases). The length of the CDR3 is 12 residues. V lost 3 bases and J 15 bases, leaving 15 bases between the germline ends. Germline V gene sequence: CDR1 SGHTA, CDR2 FQGTGA. The CDR3 bases are TGTGCCAGCAGCTTGCAGGGGGGCCTTTGGTTCTTC. This codes for CASSLQGGLWFF.

The V and J genes are TRBV12-5 and TRBJ2-3; tentative D call: TRBD1 (6 bases). In germline, CDR1 is LGHNT, CDR2 FRNRAP. With 3 bases removed from V and 6 bases from J, the gap between germline ends came to 10 bases. The CDR3 contains 13 residues. For the CDR3, the DNA is TGTGCTAGTGGTTTCCAGGGGTCGGATACGCAGTATTTT. This translates into CASGFQGSDTQYF.

The chain employs TRBV20-1 and TRBJ1-2; D is undetermined. The CDR3 covers 11 residues. Trimming cost V 6 bases and J 6 bases, with 11 bases left between them. Germline V CDR1 and CDR2: DFQATT, SNEGSKA (reference sequence). The CDR3 DNA is TGCAGTGCGGCGCGGGGTAATGGCTACACCTTC. Translated: CSAARGNGYTF.

The J gene is TRBJ1-2, the V gene TRBV6-5, with TRBD1 identical over 8 bases. Germline V gives CDR1 MNHEY, CDR2 SVGAGI. Unmatched junction bases numbered 8, after V lost 7 bases and J lost 4 bases. The CDR3 sequence is 14 residues long. This CDR3 reads CASNRDRPFYGYTF. The CDR3 nucleotides are TGTGCCAGCAACCGGGACAGGCCCTTCTATGGCTACACCTTC.

The table lists this clone with a count of one. This chain uses TRBV30 with TRBJ1-1, with D perhaps matching TRBD1 (6 bases). With 6 bases removed from V and 2 bases from J, the gap between germline ends came to 13 bases. This CDR3 comprises 13 residues. The germline V gene has CDR1 GTSNPN and CDR2 SVGIG (reference sequence). The CDR3 region is CACQGGGNTEAFF. The CDR3 DNA follows: TGTGCCTGTCAGGGAGGGGGAAACACTGAAGCTTTCTTT.

The V call is TRBV12-5, the J call TRBJ2-5; no firm D call. With 0 bases removed from V and 5 bases from J, the gap between germline ends came to 7 bases. Germline loops: CDR1 LGHNT, CDR2 FRNRAP. The CDR3 has 13 residues. The CDR3 protein is CASGLVRTETQYF. The DNA of the CDR3 is TGTGCTAGTGGTTTGGTACGGACGGAGACCCAGTACTTC.

The chain combines TRBV9 with TRBJ2-5; 8 bases map to TRBD2. Trimming at V came to 2 bases and at J to 7 bases, leaving 10 bases not matched to a gene. The V gene's germline CDR1 is SGDLS and CDR2 YYNGEE. CDR3 length: 15 residues. CDR3 protein: CASSVHGGASATQYF. The CDR3 DNA reads as TGTGCCAGCAGCGTCCACGGGGGGGCCTCGGCGACCCAGTACTTC.

The CDR3 region has the DNA TGTGCCAGCAGCCGCCTCGGGACAGGGGACGAAAAACTGTTTTTT. This translates into CASSRLGTGDEKLFF. The genes are TRBV7-9 and TRBJ1-4; 10 bases fit TRBD1. Per the germline V gene, CDR1 is SEHNR and CDR2 is FQNEAQ (reference sequence). The CDR3 consists of 15 residues. Trimming cost V 5 bases and J 8 bases; bases outside gene matches: 8. Looking up the rest from reference TRBV7-9 and TRBJ1-4 gives the full variable domain: DTGVSQNPRHKITKRGQNVTFRCDPISEHNRLYWYRQTLGQGPEFLTYFQNEAQLEKSRLLSDRFSAERPKGSFSTLEIQRTEQGDSAMYLCASSRLGTGDEKLFFGSGTQLSVL.